The clone carrying this TCR beta chain has a single count. Clones were sequenced by immunoSEQ multiplex PCR, and TCRdb holds only the in-frame ones, with some missing. This table holds around 86,000 clones, over 80% found once. The data are from a study of T cell changes during pregnancy in multiple sclerosis. Germline CDR1 and CDR2: MNHNY and SVGAGI (reference sequence). This CDR3 contains 14 residues. The V gene lost 4 bases and the J gene lost 7 bases, with 17 bases spanning the gap. This chain links TRBV6-6 with TRBJ2-7, with D tentatively TRBD1 (6 bases). This sequence was found in a female donor with multiple sclerosis, enrolled in a pregnancy study. The source was peripheral blood, collected in the first trimester of pregnancy. The CDR3 DNA is TGTGCCAGCAGTTTCCGACAGGCGGCTTGGGAGCAGTACTTC. Encoded protein: CASSFRQAAWEQYF.